This T cell receptor beta chain originates from a study of cytomegalovirus exposure and HLA in healthy donors. Study summary: Roughly 77 million unique TCRs from HLA-typed donors made up an early data release.

The study ran its PCR with 60 Vbeta and 13 Jbeta primers. Only in-frame clones appear in the TCRdb table, and some are missing; sequencing was by immunoSEQ multiplex PCR. The data hold tens of thousands of clones, with approximately 84% observed a single time. J gave up 7 bases and V 6 bases, and 14 bases lay outside the gene matches. The CDR3 loop spans 16 amino acids. The germline CDR1 and CDR2 sequences are MDHEN and SYDVKM. In this sample, this clone turned up once. Its antigen is undetermined. Regarding the study as a whole: The presence/absence work took it that sequencing depth was about the same across donors.

V is TRBV28 and J is TRBJ2-1; TRBD1 matches 8 bases. The sequence was obtained from a girl aged 2 to 10 in good health and CMV-seropositive. Sequenced sample: PBMCs. As DNA, the CDR3 is TGTGCCAGCAGCCCGGGGGAACCTCGACAGGGGAATGAGCAGTTCTTC. It is translated as CASSPGEPRQGNEQFF.